This T cell receptor beta chain was recorded in a study of cytomegalovirus exposure and HLA in healthy donors. Study-wide results and limits: Rare sequences made up most TCRs, while some public TCRs were found in many donors. Three CMV-associated chains proved CMV antigen-specific in vitro.

V trimming: 1 base; J trimming: 7 bases; junction bases outside the gene matches: 10. Germline lookup yields CDR1 SGHVS and CDR2 FNYEAQ. CDR3 length: 16 amino acids. TCRdb keeps only in-frame clones here, not all; method: immunoSEQ multiplex PCR. The table shows 76,000 or so clones, with approximately 95% occurring only once. Of note for this clone: Its cognate antigen is unknown.

Source material: PBMCs. V gene TRBV7-6 combines with J gene TRBJ2-1, with 7 nucleotides matching TRBD2. This TCR came from a woman between 18 and 30 years old in good health and CMV-seronegative. In DNA form, the CDR3 reads TGTGCCAGCAGCTTAGGGTACGGGGGGTGGGGTAATGAGCAGTTCTTC. Its protein is CASSLGYGGWGNEQFF.